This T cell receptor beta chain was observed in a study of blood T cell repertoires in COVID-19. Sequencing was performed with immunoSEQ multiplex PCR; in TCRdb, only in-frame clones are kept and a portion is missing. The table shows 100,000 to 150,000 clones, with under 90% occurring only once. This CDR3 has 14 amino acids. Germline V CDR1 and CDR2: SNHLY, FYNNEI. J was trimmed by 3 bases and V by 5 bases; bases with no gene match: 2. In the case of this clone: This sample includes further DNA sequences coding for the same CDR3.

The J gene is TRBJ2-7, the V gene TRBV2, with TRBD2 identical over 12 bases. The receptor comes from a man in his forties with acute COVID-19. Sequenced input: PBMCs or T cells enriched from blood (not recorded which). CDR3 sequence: CASSSTSGSYEQYF. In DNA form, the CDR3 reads TGTGCCAGCAGTTCGACTAGCGGGAGCTACGAGCAGTACTTC.